One sample yielded the 9 T cell receptor beta chains listed below, sequenced in a study of blood T cell repertoires in COVID-19. Only in-frame clones appear in the TCRdb table, and some are missing; sequencing was by immunoSEQ multiplex PCR. The sample contains approximately 400,000 clones, around 92% of which appear only once. The sequencing input was peripheral blood. These receptors came from a man between 40 and 49 years old with acute or convalescent COVID-19.

J is TRBJ1-1 and V is TRBV28, with no clear D. The CDR3 totals 13 residues. Per germline, CDR1 MDHEN and CDR2 SYDVKM. With 7 bases removed from V and 5 bases from J, the gap between germline ends came to 14 bases. In DNA, the CDR3 is TGTGCCAGCACCGAGGGTGGGAGGACTGAAGCTTTCTTT. It encodes CASTEGGRTEAFF.

The gene calls are TRBV5-1 and TRBJ1-1; no firm D call. The ends were cut back, 6 bases at V and 3 bases at J, with 12 bases in the middle. Germline assignment: CDR1 SGHRS and CDR2 YFSETQ. The CDR3 covers 13 residues. The CDR3 is CASTPYGDTEAFF. The CDR3 DNA reads as TGCGCCAGCACCCCGTATGGAGACACTGAAGCTTTCTTT.

This clone has just a few counts. J is TRBJ1-4 and V is TRBV27; 7 bases fit TRBD1. The ends lost 5 bases at V and 6 bases at J; junction bases unmatched: 6. Germline V CDR1 and CDR2: MNHEY, SMNVEV (reference sequence). There are 14 residues in the CDR3. The CDR3 loop reads CASSRTGGHEKLFF. CDR3 bases: TGTGCCAGCAGTAGGACAGGCGGGCATGAAAAACTGTTTTTT.

In DNA form, the CDR3 reads TGTGCCAGCAGTTCGACAGGGATTGGTGAAGCTTTCTTT. This codes for CASSSTGIGEAFF. This chain uses TRBV27 with TRBJ1-1, with TRBD1 matching over 7 bases. The CDR3 length is 13 residues. CDR1 and CDR2 from the germline V gene are MNHEY and SMNVEV (reference sequence). V trimming: 4 bases; J trimming: 7 bases; junction bases outside the gene matches: 6.

The CDR3 DNA reads TGCGCCAGCAGCCAATACTCAGGCCAGCCCCAGCATTTT. Its protein product is CASSQYSGQPQHF. The gene calls are TRBV4-1 and TRBJ1-5; D call uncertain. The germline gives CDR1 MGHRA, CDR2 YSYEKL. The ends were cut back, 2 bases at V and 7 bases at J, with 9 bases in the middle. This CDR3 spans 13 amino acids.

The chain combines TRBV6-2 or TRBV6-3 with TRBJ2-7; the D gene is possibly TRBD1 (6 bases). CDR1 is MNHEY, CDR2 SVGEGT, per germline. The CDR3 loop spans 15 amino acids. V was pared by 6 bases and J by 0 bases, with 15 bases between. The CDR3 region has the DNA TGTGCCAGCAGCCGTGACAGGAGGAGCTCCTACGAGCAGTACTTC. Translated: CASSRDRRSSYEQYF.

The V gene is TRBV6-6, the J gene TRBJ1-5; D gene ambiguous. Trimming removed 2 bases at V and 5 bases at J, with 10 bases between. CDR3 length: 14 residues. Germline CDR1 is MNHNY and CDR2 is SVGAGI (reference sequence). DNA of the CDR3: TGTGCCAGCAGTTACCGGGGTGGACATCAGCCCCAGCATTTT. This translates into CASSYRGGHQPQHF.

A single count supports this clone. The V gene is TRBV10-1, the J gene TRBJ2-7, with D perhaps TRBD1 (6 bases). V lost 6 bases to trimming and J lost 3 bases, with 12 bases between them. The CDR3 contains 13 residues. Germline CDR1 and CDR2: WNHNN and SYGVQD (reference sequence). The CDR3 loop is CASSTRDNYEQYF. The CDR3 nucleotides are TGCGCCAGCAGCACCCGGGACAACTACGAGCAGTACTTC.

The genes are TRBV6-2 or TRBV6-3 and TRBJ2-1; 14 bases match TRBD2. Germline V CDR1 and CDR2: MNHEY, SVGEGT. Trimming at V came to 2 bases and at J to 7 bases, leaving 7 bases not matched to a gene. CDR3 length equals 17 residues. CDR3 sequence reads: CASSYGTSGGKGNEQFF. The DNA for the CDR3 is TGTGCCAGCAGTTACGGGACTAGCGGGGGAAAGGGGAATGAGCAGTTCTTC.